This entry is about one T cell receptor beta chain. An end of the junction does not agree with germline; a read error may underlie this. The entry originates in a study of blood T cell repertoires in COVID-19. Study summary: T cells, B-cell-depleted T cells, or PBMCs supplied cDNA or gDNA.

Original processing methods: Reference gene primer amplification in the assay estimated nucleated cell counts. Clones were read by immunoSEQ multiplex PCR, and TCRdb kept only the in-frame ones, dropping some. Clonal size and the V and J genes are those of that table, whereas D and trimming came from the DNA. The sample shows a few hundred thousand clones, around 86% of them seen only once. Germline V gene data show CDR1 as LGHNT and CDR2 as FRNRAP. The CDR3 contains 14 residues. The source is a man aged 30 to 45 who had recovered from COVID-19. The sample taken for sequencing was peripheral blood. The V call is TRBV12-5, the J call TRBJ2-7; 8 positions match TRBD1. The DNA of the CDR3 is TGTGCTAGTGGCTTGGGACAGGCTTACTACGAGCAGTACTTC. Amino acids: CASGLGQAYYEQYF. Complete variable domain (other parts from reference TRBV12-5 and TRBJ2-7): DARVTQTPRHKVTEMGQEVTMRCQPILGHNTVFWYRQTMMQGLELLAYFRNRAPLDDSGMPKDRFSAEMPDATLATLKIQPSEPRDSAVYFCASGLGQAYYEQYFGPGTRLTVT.